One T cell receptor beta chain is described in this entry. Antigen specificity is unknown. The sample originates from a study of cytomegalovirus exposure and HLA in healthy donors. Study summary: Most genotyped donors, 75% to 85% of some 400, had Caucasian-associated genetic ancestry.

Primers: 60 Vbeta forward and 13 Jbeta reverse. TCRdb's copy holds only in-frame clones and misses some; the assay was immunoSEQ multiplex PCR. This table has some 170,000 clones, over 80% appearing once. V was shortened by 0 bases and J by 3 bases, with 4 bases between the two germline ends. This CDR3 contains 13 residues. CDR1 and CDR2 from the germline V gene are SGHTS and YDEGEE. General study findings and limits: Excluded: some indistinguishable V segments such as TRBV6-2 and TRBV6-3. Available immune exposure information was restricted to CMV serostatus only.

This chain joins TRBV5-8 and TRBJ2-1, with D unresolved. This clonotype was sampled from a girl aged 10-17 years in good health and CMV-seropositive. Sequences were obtained from PBMCs. The CDR3 loop reads CASSLVLYNEQFF. CDR3 coding DNA: TGTGCCAGCAGCTTGGTTCTCTACAATGAGCAGTTCTTC.